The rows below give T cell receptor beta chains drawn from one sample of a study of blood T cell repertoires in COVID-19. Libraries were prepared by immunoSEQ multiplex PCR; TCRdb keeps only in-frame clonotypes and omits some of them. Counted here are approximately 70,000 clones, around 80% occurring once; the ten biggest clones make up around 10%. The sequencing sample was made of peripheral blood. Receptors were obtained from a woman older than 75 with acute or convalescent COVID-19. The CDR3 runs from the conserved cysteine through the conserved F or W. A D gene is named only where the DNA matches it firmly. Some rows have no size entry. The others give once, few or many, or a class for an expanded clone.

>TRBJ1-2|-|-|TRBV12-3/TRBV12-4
TGTGCCAGCAGTTTATACGGGGAAGGCTACACCTTC
CASSLYGEGYTF
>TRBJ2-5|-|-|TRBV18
TGTGCCAGCTCATCCGGACAGATTCCAGAGACCCAGTACTTC
CASSSGQIPETQYF
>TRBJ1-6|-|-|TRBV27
TGTGCCAGCAGTTTCGGGGAGAATTCACCCCTCCACTTT
CASSFGENSPLHF
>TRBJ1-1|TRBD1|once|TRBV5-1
TGCGCCAGCAGTTCAAACGCCGGGACAGGGAACACTGAAGCTTTCTTT
CASSSNAGTGNTEAFF
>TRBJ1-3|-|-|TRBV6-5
TGTGCCAGCAGCAAGGGACTGAACTCTGGAAACACCATATATTTT
CASSKGLNSGNTIYF
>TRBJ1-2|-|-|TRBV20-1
TGCAGTGCTAGTGCACTGACCCGGGGGAGAAACTATGGCTACACCTTC
CSASALTRGRNYGYTF
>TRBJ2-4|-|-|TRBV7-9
TGTGCCAGCAGCTTATTAGGGGGAGAAAACATTCAGTACTTC
CASSLLGGENIQYF
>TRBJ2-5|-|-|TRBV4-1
TGCGCCAGCAGCCAAGAAAGGGGCGTTGAGACCCAGTACTTC
CASSQERGVETQYF
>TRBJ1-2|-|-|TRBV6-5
TGTGCCAGCAGTGACTCTCACAGTGGCAACTATGGCTACACCTTC
CASSDSHSGNYGYTF
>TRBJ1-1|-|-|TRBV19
TGTGCCAGTAGTATAGAGGGCAGGGGAAACACTGAAGCTTTCTTT
CASSIEGRGNTEAFF
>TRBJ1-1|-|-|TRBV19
TGTGCCAGTAGCCTGGCAGGGAGGGGGACTGAAGCTTTCTTT
CASSLAGRGTEAFF
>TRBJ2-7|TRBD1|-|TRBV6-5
TGTGCCAGCAGGGACCTAGCGACAGGGGAGGACGAGCAGTACTTC
CASRDLATGEDEQYF
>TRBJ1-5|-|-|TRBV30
TGTGCCTGGAGTGTAGGCGGGGGCGAATATCAGCCCCAGCATTTT
CAWSVGGGEYQPQHF
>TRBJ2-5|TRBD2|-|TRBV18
TGTGCCAGCTCACCCGAGCGGGGGGGCCTGGGAGAGACCCAGTACTTC
CASSPERGGLGETQYF
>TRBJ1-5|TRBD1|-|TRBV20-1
TGCAGTGCTAGTCCGGGCAGGGGGGTCAATCAGCCCCAGCATTTT
CSASPGRGVNQPQHF
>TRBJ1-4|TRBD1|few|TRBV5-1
TGCGCCAGCAGCTACGACCTCGACAGGGGAGAACTGTTTTTT
CASSYDLDRGELFF
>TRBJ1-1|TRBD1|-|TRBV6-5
TGTGCCAGCAGGGAGACAGGGGGTTGGCCTGAAGCTTTCTTT
CASRETGGWPEAFF
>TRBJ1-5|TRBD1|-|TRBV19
TGTGCCAGTAGTATTCGGGCGGGACAGGGGATTCTAATTCTTCAGCCCCAGCATTTT
CASSIRAGQGILILQPQHF
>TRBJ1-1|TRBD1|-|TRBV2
TGTGCCAGCAGTAGCATACAGGGGGCGAGCACTGAAGCTTTCTTT
CASSSIQGASTEAFF
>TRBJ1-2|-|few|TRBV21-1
TGTGCCAGCAGCAAAGGAACAGGTATCTATGGCTACACCTTC
CASSKGTGIYGYTF